This is a list of T cell receptor beta chains from one sample in a study of T cell repertoires in cytomegalovirus infection. Each CDR3 protein gets one entry after TCRdb re-called the reads with MiXCR. The sample yields tens of thousands of distinct CDR3 sequences, 20% seen once. The antigens for these receptors are not known. The sequencing here drew on CD8+ T cells from cultured PBMCs, taken from culture after CMV antigen stimulation. These receptor sequences come from a human donor in good health (CMV status not recorded). Some clones in this sample may be carry-over from other donors' samples. CDR3s include the opening cysteine and the closing phenylalanine or tryptophan. The D gene is left open where the match is weak. The size field is filled for only some rows; it gives once, few, many or a size class.

>TRBV11-2|TRBJ2-2|-|-
CAALDLTGELFF
TGTGCAGCCCTCGACCTCACCGGGGAGCTGTTTTTT
>TRBV6-5|TRBJ1-1|-|TRBD1
CASRGQGAQGTEAFF
TGTGCCAGCAGGGGACAGGGGGCGCAAGGAACTGAAGCTTTCTTT
>TRBV7-6|TRBJ1-4|many|-
CASSFRQGVEKLFF
TGTGCCAGCAGCTTTCGGCAGGGTGTTGAAAAACTGTTTTTT
>TRBV7-9|TRBJ2-5|-|-
CASSLNSLETQYF
TGTGCCAGCAGCTTAAACAGTTTGGAGACCCAGTACTTC
>TRBV11-3|TRBJ1-6|-|-
CASSLRGRNSPLHF
TGTGCCAGCAGCTTGAGGGGAAGGAATTCACCCCTCCACTTT
>TRBV12-3/TRBV12-4|TRBJ1-5|-|-
CASSFGDGRDQPQHF
TGTGCCAGCAGTTTTGGAGACGGGCGGGATCAGCCCCAGCATTTT
>TRBV7-6|TRBJ2-1|-|-
CASSLETYNEQFF
TGTGCCAGCAGCTTAGAGACCTACAATGAGCAGTTCTTC
>TRBV7-8|TRBJ1-5|-|TRBD1
CASSFRWTGPQGYNQPQHF
TGTGCCAGCAGCTTCCGATGGACAGGTCCCCAAGGGTACAATCAGCCCCAGCATTTT
>TRBV4-1|TRBJ2-1|few|TRBD2
CASSQDPGEGYGYNEQFF
TGCGCCAGCAGCCAAGATCCCGGGGAGGGGTATGGCTACAATGAGCAGTTCTTC
>TRBV27|TRBJ1-1|-|-
CASSRNTEAFF
TGTGCCAGCAGTAGGAACACTGAAGCTTTCTTT
>TRBV7-8|TRBJ1-6|few|-
CASSLPRTVRDSPLHF
TGTGCCAGCAGCTTACCAAGGACGGTTCGGGATTCACCCCTCCACTTT
>TRBV6-1|TRBJ1-1|-|-
CASSEVPGANTEAFF
TGTGCCAGCAGTGAAGTGCCGGGAGCGAACACTGAAGCTTTCTTT
>TRBV6-1|TRBJ1-2|few|TRBD1
CASSQDRFYGYTF
TGTGCCAGCAGTCAGGACAGGTTCTATGGCTACACCTTC
>TRBV7-8|TRBJ2-7|-|-
CASSLEGGPDEQYF
TGTGCCAGCAGCTTGGAGGGGGGGCCTGACGAGCAGTACTTC
>TRBV7-8|TRBJ1-1|-|TRBD1
CASSLYYSDRGEAFF
TGTGCCAGCAGCTTATATTATTCCGACAGGGGTGAAGCTTTCTTT
>TRBV5-8|TRBJ2-2|few|-
CASSLRQTDLTGELFF
TGTGCCAGCAGCTTGAGGCAGACCGACCTAACCGGGGAGCTGTTTTTT
>TRBV7-7|TRBJ2-1|-|TRBD2
CASSPRPGRGTYNEQFF
TGTGCTAGCAGCCCCCGTCCGGGGCGGGGGACTTACAATGAGCAGTTCTTC
>TRBV3-1|TRBJ1-1|-|-
CASSQEVGSKGNTEAFF
TGTGCCAGCAGCCAAGAAGTCGGCTCGAAAGGGAACACTGAAGCTTTCTTT
>TRBV27|TRBJ1-1|many|-
CASSLFWGNTEAFF
TGTGCCAGCAGTTTATTTTGGGGGAACACTGAAGCTTTCTTT
>TRBV5-6|TRBJ1-1|-|TRBD1
CASSQGQSNTEAFF
TGTGCCAGCAGCCAGGGACAGTCGAACACTGAAGCTTTCTTT
>TRBV5-6|TRBJ1-5|many|-
CASSVLGGDTIQVTNQPQHF
TGTGCCAGCAGCGTCCTAGGGGGGGACACTATACAGGTGACAAATCAGCCCCAGCATTTT
>TRBV4-1|TRBJ1-1|few|TRBD1
CASSHPGQPRGEAFF
TGCGCCAGCAGCCACCCGGGACAGCCTCGAGGTGAAGCTTTCTTT
>TRBV4-1|TRBJ2-1|few|-
CASSVPGAEGNEQFF
TGCGCCAGCAGCGTACCCGGGGCCGAGGGAAATGAGCAGTTCTTC
>TRBV12-5|TRBJ2-1|-|TRBD2
CASGRTSLNEQFF
TGTGCTAGTGGGAGGACTAGCCTTAATGAGCAGTTCTTC
>TRBV7-2|TRBJ2-2|-|TRBD2
CASSARPSGGALGELFF
TGTGCCAGCAGCGCACGACCCAGCGGGGGGGCCCTCGGGGAGCTGTTTTTT
>TRBV11-2|TRBJ2-7|-|-
CASSHAGRPDEQYF
TGTGCCAGCAGCCACGCCGGGAGACCGGACGAGCAGTACTTC
>TRBV12-3/TRBV12-4|TRBJ2-6|few|TRBD1
CASTAGGAGGANVLTF
TGTGCCAGCACCGCAGGGGGCGCGGGTGGGGCCAACGTCCTGACTTTC
>TRBV7-6|TRBJ1-1|few|TRBD1
CASSLAKGQGAAEAFF
TGTGCCAGCAGCTTAGCGAAAGGACAGGGGGCTGCTGAAGCTTTCTTT
>TRBV20-1|TRBJ2-2|-|-
CSALPPRTAFPASTGELFF
TGCAGTGCCCTGCCTCCGAGGACCGCCTTCCCGGCATCGACCGGGGAGCTGTTTTTT
>TRBV6-2/TRBV6-3|TRBJ1-2|-|-
CASSYPGPGGYTF
TGTGCCAGCAGTTACCCCGGCCCGGGAGGCTACACCTTC
>TRBV12-3/TRBV12-4|TRBJ1-2|-|-
CATRTVRSFNYGYTF
TGTGCCACCCGGACAGTCCGATCCTTTAACTATGGCTACACCTTC
>TRBV7-2|TRBJ2-2|-|-
CASSYRDWDAGELFF
TGTGCCAGCAGCTACCGGGACTGGGACGCCGGGGAGCTGTTTTTT
>TRBV7-2|TRBJ2-7|many|-
CASSYGTGSYEQYF
TGTGCCAGCAGTTATGGGACTGGCTCCTACGAGCAGTACTTC
>TRBV5-6|TRBJ2-1|few|TRBD1
CASSLQGQLRNEQFF
TGTGCCAGCAGCCTACAGGGGCAACTTCGGAATGAGCAGTTCTTC
>TRBV7-9|TRBJ2-7|few|TRBD1
CASSPLGTGGKDEQYF
TGTGCCAGCAGCCCGCTGGGGACAGGGGGCAAGGACGAGCAGTACTTC
>TRBV7-2|TRBJ2-7|-|-
CASSPAAAYEQYF
TGTGCCAGCAGTCCGGCCGCGGCCTACGAGCAGTACTTC
>TRBV7-2|TRBJ2-3|few|-
CASSSAPRKDTQYF
TGTGCCAGCAGCTCGGCCCCTCGAAAGGATACGCAGTATTTT